This T cell receptor (beta chain) was recovered during a study of T cell responses to AZD1222 COVID-19 vaccine. General study results and limits: Repertoire sampling happened only post peak T cell response. Baseline seropositivity occurred in only a handful of AZD1222 recipients. Among vaccine-associated CD4 TCRs, coverage spanned spike, with dominance at 160-218 and 743-854. Donors were chiefly white British, with a greater number of females, and clonal diversity was perhaps underestimated.

There are 16 residues in the CDR3. Trimming cost V 1 base and J 2 bases; bases outside gene matches: 4. Germline assignment: CDR1 SSHAT and CDR2 FNYEAQ (reference sequence). For this clone: What it binds is unknown.

The protocol was immunoSEQ multiplex PCR, while the TCRdb copy is restricted to in-frame clones and leaves out a portion. In the table there are approximately 130,000 clones, about nine tenths of which are singletons. The material sequenced was peripheral blood, taken 28 days after the second AZD1222 dose. The chain links TRBV7-7 to TRBJ2-3, with TRBD2 matching over 9 bases. The clonotype comes from an adult who received the AZD1222 COVID-19 vaccine. The CDR3, as DNA: TGTGCCAGCAGCTTAGGAGCGGGGGGCACCACAGATACGCAGTATTTT. Amino acids: CASSLGAGGTTDTQYF.